The clone carrying this T cell receptor (beta chain) was detected ten times or more. Its specificity is not known. Through a sample-barcoded 5' primer and a J-beta primer mix, a second PCR was run for about 7 to 12 cycles. Tagging of each cDNA molecule was performed by a template-switch adaptor with 12 random nucleotides. TCRdb re-analysed the 5' RACE reads in MiXCR, keeping a single row per CDR3 protein. The sample contains roughly 900,000 distinct CDR3 sequences, 25% to 30% of which appear only once. The data stem from a study of blood T cells in healthy people across ages. As for the study in general: About one barcoded beta molecule per two T cells was the capture yield of template switching.

Every donor gave ten milliliters of peripheral blood. Study outcomes and limitations: A strong correlation was seen between TCR beta diversity and naive T cell percentage.

CDR3 length: 15 amino acids. With 5 bases removed from V and 6 bases from J, the gap between germline ends came to 19 bases. Per the germline V gene, CDR1 is SGHAT and CDR2 is FQNNGV. The rearrangement links TRBV11-2 to TRBJ1-2; D is perhaps TRBD1 (5 bases). This sequence was found in a woman older than 75 in good health. The sequenced material came from blood. Here the CDR3 reads CASSPTGPPTDGYTF. CDR3 nucleotide sequence: TGTGCCAGCAGCCCTACGGGACCGCCAACGGATGGCTACACCTTC.